Listed below are T cell receptor beta chains from one sample, sequenced in a study of blood T cell repertoires in COVID-19. Profiled with immunoSEQ multiplex PCR; TCRdb holds only in-frame clones, not every one. The sample includes fewer than 200,000 clones, roughly 85% of them seen just once. Sequencing was performed on peripheral blood. The receptors here all came from a woman aged 70-85 years with acute or convalescent COVID-19. CDR3s include the opening cysteine and the closing phenylalanine or tryptophan. Each record gives: J gene, V gene, D gene, clone size, CDR3 protein, CDR3 DNA. The D gene is left open where the match is weak. Size is omitted from some rows. Given values are once, few, many or a class for expanded clones.

>TRBJ2-2|TRBV12-5|TRBD2|once
CASGPGLAETGELFF
TGTGCTAGTGGTCCTGGACTAGCGGAGACCGGGGAGCTGTTTTTT
>TRBJ1-5|TRBV18|-|-
CASSPGSGINQPQHF
TGTGCCAGCTCACCAGGGTCGGGGATCAATCAGCCCCAGCATTTT
>TRBJ1-6|TRBV6-5|TRBD1|-
CASSYAGQQVRSPLHF
TGTGCCAGCAGTTACGCGGGACAGCAGGTTCGATCACCCCTCCACTTT
>TRBJ2-1|TRBV4-2|TRBD2|-
CASTNPSGRSYNEQFF
TGTGCCAGCACCAATCCTAGCGGGAGGTCCTACAATGAGCAGTTCTTC
>TRBJ2-1|TRBV2|TRBD2|-
CASRKGPSGRISEQFF
TGTGCCAGCAGGAAAGGCCCGAGCGGGAGAATCAGTGAGCAGTTCTTC
>TRBJ2-2|TRBV10-3|TRBD2|-
CAISVSGGTGELFF
TGTGCCATCAGTGTTAGCGGGGGCACCGGGGAGCTGTTTTTT
>TRBJ2-7|TRBV24-1|TRBD2|-
CATSDRTVPRLAESSYEQYF
TGTGCCACCAGTGACCGGACAGTGCCCCGACTAGCGGAGAGCTCCTACGAGCAGTACTTC
>TRBJ2-1|TRBV5-6|TRBD1|-
CASSLGGQGYEQFF
TGTGCCAGCAGCTTGGGTGGACAGGGCTATGAGCAGTTCTTC
>TRBJ2-7|TRBV5-1|-|-
CASSLQGQSYEQYF
TGCGCCAGCAGCTTACAGGGCCAATCCTACGAGCAGTACTTC
>TRBJ2-1|TRBV2|TRBD2|-
CASSPLLAGAYNEQFF
TGTGCCAGCAGTCCCTTACTAGCGGGGGCCTACAATGAGCAGTTCTTC
>TRBJ1-2|TRBV5-4|-|-
CASSFTQESGYTF
TGTGCCAGCAGCTTCACCCAGGAAAGTGGCTACACCTTC
>TRBJ2-3|TRBV7-3|-|-
CASSPEGRGRGGTDTQYF
TGTGCCAGCAGCCCCGAAGGGAGGGGCAGGGGAGGGACAGATACGCAGTATTTT
>TRBJ2-5|TRBV5-4|-|-
CASSLDGGETQYF
TGTGCCAGCAGCTTGGATGGGGGGGAGACCCAGTACTTC
>TRBJ2-1|TRBV29-1|-|-
CSVEDRGRDQGPYNEQFF
TGCAGCGTTGAAGATAGAGGCCGAGATCAGGGGCCGTACAATGAGCAGTTCTTC
>TRBJ1-5|TRBV2|-|-
CASSEGQINQPQHF
TGTGCCAGCAGTGAAGGGCAGATCAATCAGCCCCAGCATTTT
>TRBJ1-6|TRBV7-8|-|-
CASSLGAQGGAYNSPLHF
TGTGCCAGCAGCTTAGGGGCTCAGGGTGGAGCCTATAATTCACCCCTCCACTTT
>TRBJ2-2|TRBV5-1|-|-
CASSLAGKEELFF
TGCGCCAGCAGCTTAGCAGGGAAAGAGGAGCTGTTTTTT
>TRBJ1-5|TRBV7-2|-|-
CASSPWASRGHQPQHF
TGTGCCAGCAGCCCGTGGGCCTCCCGCGGGCATCAGCCCCAGCATTTT
>TRBJ1-1|TRBV6-6|-|-
CAAQGQGEAFF
TGTGCCGCCCAGGGGCAGGGAGAAGCTTTCTTT
>TRBJ2-2|TRBV30|-|-
CAWSGGELFF
TGTGCCTGGAGCGGCGGGGAGCTGTTTTTT
>TRBJ2-7|TRBV19|-|few
CASSEIIAYEQYF
TGTGCCAGTAGTGAGATCATAGCCTACGAGCAGTACTTC
>TRBJ1-4|TRBV10-3|TRBD1|few
CAISSKGGTENEKLFF
TGTGCCATCAGTTCCAAAGGGGGGACAGAGAATGAAAAACTGTTTTTT
>TRBJ2-7|TRBV7-6|-|-
CASSLEGQTYEQYF
TGTGCCAGCAGCTTAGAGGGACAAACCTACGAGCAGTACTTC
>TRBJ1-2|TRBV5-5|-|once
CASSLFSGAF
TGTGCCAGCAGCTTGTTTTCAGGGGCCTTC
>TRBJ1-5|TRBV27|-|few
CASSLGGGSNQPQHF
TGTGCCAGCAGTTTGGGAGGAGGGAGCAATCAGCCCCAGCATTTT
>TRBJ2-3|TRBV5-6|TRBD2|-
CASSLLTSGSTDTQYF
TGTGCCAGCAGTCTACTGACTAGCGGGAGCACAGATACGCAGTATTTT
>TRBJ1-2|TRBV20-1|-|-
CSARNPRGEIF
TGCAGTGCTAGAAATCCCAGGGGAGAAATATTC